One sample yielded the 20 T cell receptor beta chains listed below, sequenced in a study of shared clonotypes between healthy human individuals. Some clones are missing from TCRdb's copy, which holds only in-frame ones; the method was immunoSEQ multiplex PCR. The sample includes hundreds of thousands of clones, around 96% seen only once; the top ten take 0.11%. CD8 cells classed as naive were CD45RO-negative and positively selected for CCR7, excluding terminally differentiated effector memory CD45RA+ cells. Sequencing was carried out using naive CD8+ T cells sorted from blood. These receptors were obtained from a woman in her twenties or thirties in good health.

The chain is built from TRBV19 and TRBJ1-5; D gene ambiguous. Germline values: CDR1 LNHDA, CDR2 SQIVND (reference sequence). V dropped 1 base and J dropped 9 bases, with 19 bases sitting between them. This CDR3 is 16 amino acids long. CDR3 nucleotide sequence: TGTGCCAGTAGTATAGTTGGGAAGGCGGCTTGGGGGCCCCAGCATTTT. Amino acid sequence: CASSIVGKAAWGPQHF.

The chain carries TRBV2 and TRBJ2-7; D tentatively fits TRBD1 or TRBD2 (5 bases each). V was trimmed by 6 bases and J by 2 bases, leaving 14 bases between them. Germline V gene data show CDR1 as SNHLY and CDR2 as FYNNEI. The CDR3 length is 14 residues. CDR3 region: CASRGTDDTYEQYF. In DNA, the CDR3 is TGTGCCAGCAGGGGGACGGACGATACCTACGAGCAGTACTTC.

With regard to this clone: The sample has other DNA sequences that encode this CDR3 too. This chain uses TRBV9 with TRBJ1-1, with 7 bases that match TRBD1. The CDR3 is made up of 15 amino acids. The V segment lost 0 bases and the J segment 0 bases; nucleotides outside the gene matches: 2. Germline V gene lookup returns CDR1 SGDLS and CDR2 YYNGEE. The CDR3 DNA follows: TGTGCCAGCAGCGTAGGGGACAGCCTGAACACTGAAGCTTTCTTT. Its translation: CASSVGDSLNTEAFF.

The chain couples TRBV28 to TRBJ1-1, with 10 nucleotides matching TRBD1. The CDR3 sequence is 15 residues long. After removal of 7 bases from V and 7 bases from J, the junction contained 12 bases not matched to a gene. Looked up from germline, CDR1 is MDHEN and CDR2 is SYDVKM. This chain's CDR3 is CASTSGTGELGEAFF. CDR3 bases: TGTGCCAGCACCAGTGGGACAGGGGAGCTCGGTGAAGCTTTCTTT.

V is TRBV6-5 and J is TRBJ2-5; 11 nucleotides line up with TRBD2. In germline, CDR1 is MNHEY, CDR2 SVGAGI. The CDR3 has 15 residues. Unmatched junction bases numbered 5, after V lost 4 bases and J lost 4 bases. CDR3 in DNA: TGTGCCAGCAGTTCCCTCCTAGCGGGAGGAGAGACCCAGTACTTC. Translating gives CASSSLLAGGETQYF.

The chain recombines TRBV11-3 with TRBJ2-2, with TRBD2 matching over 7 bases. Unmatched junction bases numbered 4, after V lost 5 bases and J lost 4 bases. This CDR3 region has 14 residues. Germline V gene lookup returns CDR1 SGHNT and CDR2 YENEEA. CDR3 coding DNA: TGTGCCAGCAGCCCCACGGGGGGCACCGGGGAGCTGTTTTTT. Protein: CASSPTGGTGELFF.

V is TRBV19 and J is TRBJ1-1; TRBD1 agrees at 9 bases. J was trimmed by 8 bases and V by 9 bases; bases with no gene match: 4. CDR1 LNHDA and CDR2 SQIVND come from the germline V gene (reference sequence). The CDR3 covers 11 residues. CDR3 nucleotides: TGTGCCAGACAGGGGGCCGAGGAAGCTTTCTTT. Translating gives CARQGAEEAFF.

The V gene is TRBV19, the J gene TRBJ2-2; the D gene is possibly TRBD2 (5 bases). This CDR3 is built from 15 residues. Germline lookup yields CDR1 LNHDA and CDR2 SQIVND (reference sequence). V shed 1 base and J shed 6 bases, with 12 bases lying between them. The CDR3 sequence: CASSIGGLWAGELFF. The DNA of the CDR3 is TGTGCCAGTAGTATAGGAGGACTCTGGGCCGGGGAGCTGTTTTTT.

The genes are TRBV27 and TRBJ2-3; no clear D. This CDR3 is built from 16 residues. Germline V gene lookup returns CDR1 MNHEY and CDR2 SMNVEV (reference sequence). The ends were cut back, 2 bases at V and 0 bases at J, with 12 bases in the middle. The CDR3 coding sequence is TGTGCCAGCAGTTTACGGCGGACCACTAGCACAGATACGCAGTATTTT. This codes for CASSLRRTTSTDTQYF.

The chain recombines TRBV5-4 with TRBJ2-5, with TRBD2 matching over 9 bases. V was pared by 8 bases and J by 4 bases, with 6 bases of the junction left unmatched. The CDR3 totals 13 residues. The V gene's germline CDR1 is SGHNT and CDR2 YYREEE (reference sequence). CDR3 DNA: TGTGCCAGTCAGCGGGAGGATATAGAGACCCAGTACTTC. It specifies CASQREDIETQYF.

The CDR3 reads CASSLGTWVSETQYF. CDR3 coding DNA: TGTGCCAGCTCCCTTGGTACGTGGGTGTCGGAGACCCAGTACTTC. The rearrangement uses TRBV7-9 and TRBJ2-5; D gene unclear. V was trimmed by 8 bases and J by 5 bases, leaving 21 bases between them. The CDR3 is 15 amino acids. Per the germline V gene, CDR1 is SEHNR and CDR2 is FQNEAQ (reference sequence).

V gene TRBV19 combines with J gene TRBJ2-3; a weak D match, TRBD1 (6 bases). V lost 6 bases and J lost 0, with 16 bases in between. This CDR3 comprises 16 residues. Germline lookup yields CDR1 LNHDA and CDR2 SQIVND (reference sequence). The CDR3 DNA reads as TGTGCCAGTAGCCTCGGGACAAGGACTAGCACAGATACGCAGTATTTT. Residues: CASSLGTRTSTDTQYF.

In regard to this clone: The sample has other DNA sequences that encode this CDR3 too. This chain uses TRBV28 with TRBJ2-1; D unclear. The CDR3 extends over 12 amino acids. Trimming took 6 bases from V and 0 from J, leaving 3 bases between them. Germline V lookup: CDR1 MDHEN, CDR2 SYDVKM. This CDR3 reads CASRSSYNEQFF. The CDR3 DNA reads TGTGCCAGCAGGAGCTCCTACAATGAGCAGTTCTTC.

This clone was observed once. The V call is TRBV28, the J call TRBJ1-1; D unclear. V was clipped by 5 bases and J by 5 bases, with 6 bases between them. CDR3 length: 11 residues. Germline CDR1 reads MDHEN; CDR2 reads SYDVKM. Written as DNA, the CDR3 is TGTGCCAGCAGTATTGGGACTGAAGCTTTCTTT. Translation gives CASSIGTEAFF.

The rearrangement joins TRBV5-6 to TRBJ2-1, with 7 bases that match TRBD2. Germline V CDR1 and CDR2: SGHDT, YYEEEE. V gave up 0 bases and J gave up 2 bases; unmatched junction bases: 2. The CDR3 is 15 amino acids. This CDR3 reads CASSLVGRTYNEQFF. The DNA of the CDR3 is TGTGCCAGCAGCTTGGTCGGGAGGACCTACAATGAGCAGTTCTTC.

The chain employs TRBV7-8 and TRBJ1-5; possibly TRBD1 for D (6 bases). Between the trimmed V and J ends, which lost 5 bases and 4 bases, there was a span of 15 bases. Germline loops: CDR1 SGHVS, CDR2 FQNEAQ. This CDR3 contains 15 residues. The CDR3 nucleotides are TGTGCCAGCAGCAGGAAGGGGGTTTCTAATCAGCCCCAGCATTTT. Its protein is CASSRKGVSNQPQHF.

V gene TRBV5-4 combines with J gene TRBJ2-2; 8 positions match TRBD2. The CDR3 runs 15 residues. Germline V gene sequence: CDR1 SGHNT, CDR2 YYREEE (reference sequence). V trimming: 1 base; J trimming: 3 bases; junction bases outside the gene matches: 2. Here the CDR3 reads CASSLPGLDTGELFF. CDR3 nucleotide sequence: TGTGCCAGCAGCTTGCCGGGACTAGACACCGGGGAGCTGTTTTTT.

This rearrangement joins TRBV28 to TRBJ1-1; possible D gene TRBD1, 6 bases. The CDR3 totals 13 residues. V was trimmed by 6 bases and J by 5 bases, leaving 13 bases between them. CDR1 and CDR2 from the germline V gene are MDHEN and SYDVKM. CDR3 DNA sequence: TGTGCCAGCAGGAGGGGGGCGGGGACTGAAGCTTTCTTT. Translation gives CASRRGAGTEAFF.

Remarks on this clone: Within the sample, other DNA sequences also encode this same CDR3. The chain has TRBV2 and TRBJ1-5; D might be TRBD1 (5 bases). The CDR3 is 15 amino acids. Germline V lookup: CDR1 SNHLY, CDR2 FYNNEI. V gave up 3 bases and J gave up 1 base, with 10 bases separating them. Written as DNA, the CDR3 is TGTGCCAGCAGTGAGGAGAGGGGAAGCAATCAGCCCCAGCATTTT. Translating it yields CASSEERGSNQPQHF. The variable domain in full, with the rest retrieved from reference TRBV2 and TRBJ1-5, is EPEVTQTPSHQVTQMGQEVILRCVPISNHLYFYWYRQILGQKVEFLVSFYNNEISEKSEIFDDQFSVERPDGSNFTLKIRSTKLEDSAMYFCASSEERGSNQPQHFGDGTRLSIL.

This sequence joins TRBV6-5 and TRBJ2-3; D remains unclear. Germline V gives CDR1 MNHEY, CDR2 SVGAGI. Trimming pared 3 bases from V and 1 base from J, leaving 11 bases between. The CDR3 extends over 15 amino acids. The CDR3 spells CASSYSQDGTDTQYF. In DNA form, the CDR3 reads TGTGCCAGCAGTTATTCCCAGGACGGCACAGATACGCAGTATTTT.